These 32 T cell receptor beta chains share one sample of origin, sequenced in a study of blood T cell repertoires in COVID-19. Profiled with immunoSEQ multiplex PCR; TCRdb holds only in-frame clones, not every one. The sample lists 140,000 to 150,000 clones; around 83% were seen once. Sequencing input: peripheral blood. These receptors were taken from a man between 25 and 39 years old with COVID-19, enrolled during active disease.

V usage is TRBV29-1 and J usage is TRBJ1-2; 9 bases fit TRBD1. V shed 6 bases, J shed 14 bases, and the junction held 13 bases outside the gene matches. The CDR3 length is 12 residues. The V gene's germline CDR1 is SQVTM and CDR2 ANQGSEA. CDR3 sequence reads: CSVKPGQGSITF. The CDR3 DNA is TGCAGCGTGAAACCGGGACAGGGAAGCATAACCTTC.

The rearrangement links TRBV11-2 to TRBJ2-1; TRBD1 matches at 8 bases. Germline values: CDR1 SGHAT, CDR2 FQNNGV. The CDR3 spans 14 residues. With 4 bases clipped from V and 7 bases from J, the junction kept 6 bases outside the gene matches. The CDR3 loop reads CASSYGTGGNEQFF. DNA of the CDR3: TGTGCCAGCAGCTACGGGACAGGTGGAAATGAGCAGTTCTTC.

The genes are TRBV30 and TRBJ2-3; 9 bases fit TRBD2. Germline V gene sequence: CDR1 GTSNPN, CDR2 SVGIG (reference sequence). The CDR3 runs to 13 residues. V gave up 4 bases and J gave up 6 bases; unmatched junction bases: 5. Written as DNA, the CDR3 is TGTGCCTGGACGAGCGGGAGGTCGGATACGCAGTATTTT. It yields the protein CAWTSGRSDTQYF.

The rearrangement uses TRBV28 and TRBJ1-2; maybe TRBD1 (5 bases). The CDR3 spans 13 residues. Between the trimmed V and J ends, which lost 5 bases and 4 bases, there was a span of 11 bases. Germline V CDR1 and CDR2: MDHEN, SYDVKM. This CDR3 is CASSPRGIYGYTF. In nucleotides, the CDR3 is TGTGCCAGCAGTCCACGGGGGATCTATGGCTACACCTTC.

The chain couples TRBV9 to TRBJ2-3, with D uncertain. CDR3 length: 16 residues. The germline V gene has CDR1 SGDLS and CDR2 YYNGEE. V was clipped by 1 base and J by 6 bases, with 18 bases between them. As DNA, the CDR3 is TGTGCCAGCAGCGTAACGGTAGAGGCCGACCGGGATACGCAGTATTTT. Translation: CASSVTVEADRDTQYF.

The chain uses TRBV2 and TRBJ1-1, with 8 nucleotides matching TRBD1. CDR3 length: 14 amino acids. The germline V gene has CDR1 SNHLY and CDR2 FYNNEI. V lost 4 bases, J lost 5 bases, and 6 bases stayed unmatched. CDR3 loop: CASSGQGKGTEAFF. The CDR3 DNA reads as TGTGCCAGCAGTGGACAGGGGAAAGGAACTGAAGCTTTCTTT.

V and J are TRBV30 and TRBJ1-2; 8 nucleotides line up with TRBD1. J gave up 2 bases and V 5 bases, and 4 bases lay outside the gene matches. From germline, CDR1 is GTSNPN and CDR2 SVGIG (reference sequence). The CDR3 sequence is 13 residues long. CDR3 sequence reads: CAWSGGFNYGYTF. The CDR3, as DNA: TGTGCCTGGTCAGGGGGCTTCAACTATGGCTACACCTTC.

This chain connects TRBV18 to TRBJ1-1; possible D gene TRBD1, 6 bases. This CDR3 contains 11 residues. The V gene's germline CDR1 is KGHSH and CDR2 LQKENI. V lost 11 bases and J lost 2, with 9 bases in between. The CDR3 nucleotides are TGTGCCGACAGGCCAAACACTGAAGCTTTCTTT. This codes for CADRPNTEAFF.

The chain has TRBV9 and TRBJ1-1, with D perhaps TRBD1 (5 bases). The V end was cut by 0 bases, the J end by 1 base, with 13 bases between. The CDR3 runs to 16 residues. Germline V gene sequence: CDR1 SGDLS, CDR2 YYNGEE. The CDR3 DNA sequence: TGTGCCAGCAGCGTAGCTGCAGGGTCAAGGAACACTGAAGCTTTCTTT. It specifies CASSVAAGSRNTEAFF.

The CDR3 coding sequence is TGTGCCAGCAGTGAAGGGGGGCAAAATAATTCACCCCTCCACTTT. Protein product: CASSEGGQNNSPLHF. The J gene is TRBJ1-6, the V gene TRBV2, with D tentatively TRBD1 (6 bases). The CDR3 has 15 residues. V lost 1 base to trimming and J lost 5 bases, with 9 bases between them. Germline-derived CDR1 and CDR2 are SNHLY and FYNNEI.

The chain couples TRBV2 to TRBJ1-5; TRBD1 might be the D (6 bases). V lost 6 bases to trimming and J lost 9 bases, with 21 bases between them. This CDR3 comprises 15 residues. Germline V gives CDR1 SNHLY, CDR2 FYNNEI. CDR3: CASRAGTREEGPQHF. The CDR3 DNA reads TGTGCCAGCAGAGCCGGGACAAGGGAAGAAGGGCCCCAGCATTTT. The whole variable domain, filled in from reference TRBV2 and TRBJ1-5, reads EPEVTQTPSHQVTQMGQEVILRCVPISNHLYFYWYRQILGQKVEFLVSFYNNEISEKSEIFDDQFSVERPDGSNFTLKIRSTKLEDSAMYFCASRAGTREEGPQHFGDGTRLSIL.

This chain's CDR3 is CASSLTTGYGGYTF. Written as DNA, the CDR3 is TGTGCCAGCAGTTTAACGACAGGATATGGTGGCTACACCTTC. The J gene is TRBJ1-2, the V gene TRBV28, with a possible D match to TRBD1 (6 bases). Germline V gene lookup returns CDR1 MDHEN and CDR2 SYDVKM. V shed 2 bases and J shed 7 bases, with 14 bases lying between them. The length of the CDR3 is 14 residues.

The chain recombines TRBV10-2 with TRBJ1-1, with D possibly being TRBD1 (5 bases). The CDR3 is 14 residues long. The germline gives CDR1 WSHSY, CDR2 SAAADI. V dropped 3 bases and J dropped 0 bases, with 8 bases sitting between them. CDR3 in amino acids: CASSDPGLNTEAFF. CDR3 DNA: TGCGCCAGCAGTGACCCAGGGTTGAACACTGAAGCTTTCTTT.

This clone was detected ten times or more. The genes are TRBV5-1 and TRBJ2-2; possible D gene TRBD1, 6 bases. In germline, CDR1 is SGHRS, CDR2 YFSETQ. The V end was cut by 4 bases, the J end by 6 bases, with 16 bases between. CDR3 size: 15 residues. The CDR3 here is CASSQKQGLAGELFF. The CDR3 nucleotides read TGCGCCAGCAGCCAGAAACAGGGTCTCGCCGGGGAGCTGTTTTTT.

Of note for this clone: The junction does not match germline at one end; this may be a read error. The chain links TRBV28 to TRBJ2-1; TRBD1 matches 8 bases. Germline lookup yields CDR1 MDHEN and CDR2 SYDVKM. The CDR3 totals 15 residues. CDR3 sequence reads: CASLNPPGGYHEQFF. The CDR3 DNA reads as TGTGCCAGCTTAAATCCCCCAGGGGGCTACCATGAGCAGTTCTTC. Using reference TRBV28 and TRBJ2-1 for the parts outside the CDR3, the full variable domain is DVKVTQSSRYLVKRTGEKVFLECVQDMDHENMFWYRQDPGLGLRLIYFSYDVKMKEKGDIPEGYSVSREKKERFSLILESASTNQTSMYLCASLNPPGGYHEQFFGPGTRLTVL.

This rearrangement joins TRBV6-6 to TRBJ1-2; D unresolved. CDR1 MNHNY and CDR2 SVGAGI come from the germline V gene (reference sequence). V was pared by 10 bases and J by 6 bases, with 12 bases between. This CDR3 has 11 residues. The CDR3 loop is CATRGVDGYTF. The CDR3 nucleotides are TGTGCCACCCGAGGAGTAGATGGCTACACCTTC.

The rearrangement uses TRBV27 and TRBJ1-2, with D unresolved. The CDR3 contains 13 residues. Trimming shortened V by 2 bases and J by 7 bases, and 11 bases separated the two germline ends. Germline V lookup: CDR1 MNHEY, CDR2 SMNVEV (reference sequence). DNA of the CDR3: TGTGCCAGCAGTTTAGCCAGTCGTGGTGGCTACACCTTC. The encoded protein is CASSLASRGGYTF.

This clone has a single count. The J gene is TRBJ2-5, the V gene TRBV10-3, with D tentatively TRBD2 (6 bases). The CDR3 consists of 13 residues. The germline V and J ends were trimmed by 6 bases and 5 bases, with 13 bases remaining between them. Looked up from germline, CDR1 is ENHRY and CDR2 is SYGVKD. In DNA form, the CDR3 reads TGTGCCATCAGGCGGGGCCCGGGGGAGACCCAGTACTTC. This codes for CAIRRGPGETQYF.

The J gene is TRBJ2-7, the V gene TRBV5-5; TRBD2 agrees at 8 bases. From germline, CDR1 is SGHKS and CDR2 YYEKEE (reference sequence). This CDR3 comprises 12 residues. The ends lost 4 bases at V and 3 bases at J; junction bases unmatched: 0. The CDR3 here is CASSREGYEQYF. The CDR3 DNA sequence: TGTGCCAGCAGCCGGGAGGGCTACGAGCAGTACTTC.

This chain uses TRBV28 with TRBJ2-4; 8 bases agree with TRBD1. This CDR3 has 17 residues. The junction had 8 bases not matched to a gene; V was cut back by 4 bases and J by 0 bases. The germline gives CDR1 MDHEN, CDR2 SYDVKM. The CDR3, as DNA: TGTGCCAGCAGTTGGTCAGGGGGCATTAAAGCCAAAAACATTCAGTACTTC. Residues: CASSWSGGIKAKNIQYF.

The chain couples TRBV5-1 to TRBJ1-1; TRBD1 agrees at 7 bases. CDR1 and CDR2 (germline): SGHRS, YFSETQ. The CDR3 loop spans 15 amino acids. The V and J ends lost 3 bases and 1 base, in that order; junction bases with no gene match: 6. CDR3 sequence reads: CASSYGGTENTEAFF. CDR3 sequence (DNA): TGCGCCAGCAGCTACGGTGGGACAGAGAACACTGAAGCTTTCTTT.

This sequence joins TRBV5-4 and TRBJ2-5; 12 bases line up with TRBD2. Per the germline V gene, CDR1 is SGHNT and CDR2 is YYREEE (reference sequence). There are 15 residues in the CDR3. With 3 bases clipped from V and 3 bases from J, the junction kept 3 bases outside the gene matches. The CDR3 region has the DNA TGTGCCAGCAGCTCCTGGACTAGCGGGGAAGAGACCCAGTACTTC. It translates to CASSSWTSGEETQYF.

A note on this clone: The sample holds other DNA sequences that translate to the same CDR3. The J gene is TRBJ1-2, the V gene TRBV24-1, with D maybe TRBD1 (6 bases). The germline V gene has CDR1 KGHDR and CDR2 SFDVKD. The V end lost 6 bases, the J end lost 2 bases, and 12 bases lay between the germline ends. The CDR3 runs 14 residues. The CDR3 is CATSSRGLNYGYTF. DNA for the CDR3: TGTGCCACCAGTAGCAGGGGATTAAACTATGGCTACACCTTC.

The rearrangement joins TRBV10-3 to TRBJ1-1; D uncertain. Looked up from germline, CDR1 is ENHRY and CDR2 is SYGVKD. The CDR3 is 12 amino acids. Trimming removed 8 bases at V and 8 bases at J, with 15 bases between. The CDR3 DNA is TGTGCCATCCTTCCGGACGGGAAAGAAGCTTTCTTT. This codes for CAILPDGKEAFF.

The V and J genes are TRBV6-5 and TRBJ1-4, with a possible D match to TRBD1 (6 bases). CDR3 length equals 14 residues. The V end lost 7 bases, the J end lost 7 bases, and 16 bases lay between the germline ends. Germline CDR1 reads MNHEY; CDR2 reads SVGAGI. For the CDR3, the DNA is TGTGCCAGCACTTTACGGCCAGGGGTTGAAAAACTGTTTTTT. This codes for CASTLRPGVEKLFF.

The rearrangement joins TRBV10-1 to TRBJ1-1, with D hard to call. Germline CDR1 is WNHNN and CDR2 is SYGVQD (reference sequence). Trimming took 6 bases from V and 4 from J, leaving 15 bases between them. The length of the CDR3 is 14 residues. The DNA for the CDR3 is TGCGCCAGCAGACTCCATGAAAGTAGCACTGAAGCTTTCTTT. Amino acid sequence: CASRLHESSTEAFF.

V usage is TRBV5-8 and J usage is TRBJ2-1; perhaps TRBD2 as D (6 bases). The CDR3 sequence is 12 residues long. Germline V lookup: CDR1 SGHTS, CDR2 YDEGEE. V was shortened by 5 bases and J by 10 bases, with 13 bases between the two germline ends. The CDR3 loop reads CASRMTGGEQFF. The CDR3 DNA follows: TGTGCCAGCAGAATGACCGGGGGAGAGCAGTTCTTC.

The J gene is TRBJ1-1, the V gene TRBV6-5; TRBD1 might be the D (6 bases). Germline loops: CDR1 MNHEY, CDR2 SVGAGI. The V end lost 3 bases, the J end lost 3 bases, and 14 bases lay between the germline ends. The CDR3 spans 15 residues. Here the CDR3 DNA reads TGTGCCAGCAGTTATTATGAGGGGGGGGACACTGAAGCTTTCTTT. Amino acid sequence: CASSYYEGGDTEAFF.

The V gene is TRBV15, the J gene TRBJ1-1; D ambiguous. Germline CDR1 reads LNHNV; CDR2 reads YYDKDF (reference sequence). This CDR3 contains 16 residues. V dropped 0 bases and J dropped 0 bases, with 11 bases sitting between them. The CDR3 sequence: CATSRDTRPMNTEAFF. The CDR3 DNA is TGTGCCACCAGCAGAGATACTCGCCCCATGAACACTGAAGCTTTCTTT.

Written as DNA, the CDR3 is TGTGCCATCAGTTCAGGGGGCCAAGAGACCCAGTACTTC. It specifies CAISSGGQETQYF. The chain couples TRBV10-3 to TRBJ2-5; TRBD1 matches at 7 bases. There are 13 residues in the CDR3. Losses at the gene ends were 5 bases for V and 1 base for J; bases not matched to a gene: 1. The germline CDR1 and CDR2 sequences are ENHRY and SYGVKD.

The chain has TRBV5-1 and TRBJ2-3, with 7 bases identical to TRBD1. The CDR3 has 15 residues. CDR1 and CDR2 from the germline V gene are SGHRS and YFSETQ. V was clipped by 2 bases and J by 5 bases; unmatched bases: 8. The CDR3 DNA reads as TGCGCCAGCAGCTTAGTAGGACAGGAAAAAGATACGCAGTATTTT. Amino acid sequence: CASSLVGQEKDTQYF. The variable domain in full, with the rest retrieved from reference TRBV5-1 and TRBJ2-3, is KAGVTQTPRYLIKTRGQQVTLSCSPISGHRSVSWYQQTPGQGLQFLFEYFSETQRNKGNFPGRFSGRQFSNSRSEMNVSTLELGDSALYLCASSLVGQEKDTQYFGPGTRLTVL.

This chain links TRBV7-2 with TRBJ1-6; 9 nucleotides line up with TRBD1. The CDR3 has 15 amino acids. Per the germline V gene, CDR1 is SGHTA and CDR2 is FQGNSA. V shed 2 bases, J shed 9 bases, and the junction held 5 bases outside the gene matches. CDR3 residues: CASSLSAGQGSPLHF. CDR3 in DNA: TGTGCCAGCAGCTTATCAGCGGGACAGGGTTCACCCCTCCACTTT.